This T cell receptor beta chain was documented in a study of blood T cell repertoires in COVID-19. Self-reported history from a screening survey and questionnaire set each donor's cohort. Profiling relied on immunoSEQ multiplex PCR, and the TCRdb table lists in-frame clones only, not all of them. The top ten hold about 2.2% of the sample, which has 200,000 or so clones, 89% seen once. The sequenced material came from PBMCs or T cells enriched from blood (not recorded which). The receptor was derived from a middle-aged woman with acute COVID-19.

CDR3 nucleotide sequence: TGTGCCAGCAGCCTCAGAGACAGGGCGAACACTGAAGCTTTCTTT. It encodes CASSLRDRANTEAFF. The rearrangement joins TRBV5-6 to TRBJ1-1, with 7 bases identical to TRBD1. This CDR3 comprises 15 residues. The germline gives CDR1 SGHDT, CDR2 YYEEEE. The V and J ends lost 4 bases and 1 base, in that order; junction bases with no gene match: 7.